These 11 T cell receptor beta chains were all obtained from the same sample, sequenced in a study of blood T cells in healthy people across ages. Sample-barcoded 5' priming and a J-beta primer mix drove a second PCR of about 7 to 12 cycles. TCRdb re-analysed the 5' RACE reads in MiXCR, keeping a single row per CDR3 protein. The sample holds over a million distinct CDR3 sequences, under 55% seen once. The specimen sequenced was blood. These receptors all stem from a woman aged 18 to 35 in good health.

The count of this clonotype is one. The gene calls are TRBV7-9 and TRBJ2-2; D ambiguous. With 3 bases removed from V and 9 bases from J, the gap between germline ends came to 14 bases. Germline V gene data show CDR1 as SEHNR and CDR2 as FQNEAQ (reference sequence). The CDR3 consists of 14 residues. CDR3 region: CASSFIGPPRELFF. The CDR3 nucleotides read TGTGCCAGCAGCTTCATAGGACCACCCCGGGAGCTGTTTTTT.

The chain uses TRBV6-5 and TRBJ1-2; D is ambiguous. Germline V CDR1 and CDR2: MNHEY, SVGAGI. V lost 2 bases, J lost 5 bases, and 12 bases lay in between. The CDR3 covers 14 residues. CDR3 amino acids: CASSYAVADYGYTF. The CDR3 coding sequence is TGTGCCAGCAGTTACGCCGTGGCGGATTATGGCTACACCTTC.

There are many counts of this clonotype. The V and J genes are TRBV7-2 and TRBJ2-3; 10 bases align to TRBD1. The CDR3 covers 14 residues. The V gene's germline CDR1 is SGHTA and CDR2 FQGNSA. Losses at the gene ends were 4 bases for V and 3 bases for J; bases not matched to a gene: 1. In DNA form, the CDR3 reads TGTGCCAGCAGCTGGGACAGGGGTACAGATACGCAGTATTTT. This gives the protein CASSWDRGTDTQYF.

The chain links TRBV13 to TRBJ2-3; D is uncertain. Germline values: CDR1 PRHDT, CDR2 FYEKMQ (reference sequence). The CDR3 is made up of 10 amino acids. V was clipped by 8 bases and J by 6 bases, with 6 bases between them. The CDR3 loop reads CASLGDTQYF. The CDR3 nucleotides read TGTGCCAGCTTGGGGGATACGCAGTATTTT.

V usage is TRBV4-2 and J usage is TRBJ1-3, with 7 bases aligning to TRBD1. The CDR3 length is 16 residues. From germline, CDR1 is LGHNA and CDR2 YNFKEQ. Unmatched junction bases numbered 11, after V lost 2 bases and J lost 7 bases. DNA for the CDR3: TGTGCCAGCAGCCAAACCGGGACGGCGACAGGGAACACCATATATTTT. This translates into CASSQTGTATGNTIYF.

A note on this clonotype: The junction does not match germline at one end; this may be a read error. The chain carries TRBV2 and TRBJ1-1; possible D gene TRBD1, 5 bases. Germline V gives CDR1 SNHLY, CDR2 FYNNEI. CDR3 length: 14 amino acids. The CDR3 DNA sequence: TGTGCCAGCAGTGCAGGGATCGGGAACGCTGAAGCTTTCTTT. It translates to CASSAGIGNAEAFF.

There are a few counts of this clonotype. The chain recombines TRBV29-1 with TRBJ2-3, with 7 positions matching TRBD1. The V gene's germline CDR1 is SQVTM and CDR2 ANQGSEA. This CDR3 is 13 amino acids long. V lost 5 bases, J lost 1 base, and 3 bases stayed unmatched. CDR3 loop: CSVLTGGTDTQYF. The CDR3 DNA follows: TGCAGCGTTTTAACAGGGGGCACAGATACGCAGTATTTT.

This chain links TRBV29-1 with TRBJ1-5, with D perhaps TRBD1 (5 bases). Germline V gives CDR1 SQVTM, CDR2 ANQGSEA. The ends were cut back, 7 bases at V and 9 bases at J, with 22 bases in the middle. The CDR3 is 14 amino acids. The CDR3, as DNA: TGCAGCGCAGCGACGTCGCTTGGGGGGATGCCCCAGCATTTT. The encoded protein is CSAATSLGGMPQHF.

CDR3 sequence: CASSFGTASYGYTF. DNA for the CDR3: TGTGCCAGCAGTTTTGGGACAGCGAGCTATGGCTACACCTTC. The chain uses TRBV6-5 and TRBJ1-2; 7 positions agree with TRBD1. Per germline, CDR1 MNHEY and CDR2 SVGAGI. The CDR3 has 14 amino acids. J lost 4 bases, V lost 4 bases, and 6 bases had no gene match.

This clonotype occurred a few times. V usage is TRBV2 and J usage is TRBJ2-1; TRBD1 is a possible D gene (5 bases). The CDR3 spans 16 residues. Germline-derived CDR1 and CDR2 are SNHLY and FYNNEI. Trimming took 2 bases from V and 0 from J, leaving 11 bases between them. The CDR3 nucleotides are TGTGCCAGCAGTGAAAGGGGTCAGAGCTCCTACAATGAGCAGTTCTTC. As protein: CASSERGQSSYNEQFF.

The CDR3, as DNA: TGCAGTGCTAGGAGGGGGACTAGCGGGGTCAATGAGCAGTACTTC. Translation: CSARRGTSGVNEQYF. The chain links TRBV20-1 to TRBJ2-7; 13 bases match TRBD2. The CDR3 has 15 residues. Germline CDR1 reads DFQATT; CDR2 reads SNEGSKA (reference sequence). V gave up 3 bases and J gave up 7 bases; unmatched junction bases: 9.